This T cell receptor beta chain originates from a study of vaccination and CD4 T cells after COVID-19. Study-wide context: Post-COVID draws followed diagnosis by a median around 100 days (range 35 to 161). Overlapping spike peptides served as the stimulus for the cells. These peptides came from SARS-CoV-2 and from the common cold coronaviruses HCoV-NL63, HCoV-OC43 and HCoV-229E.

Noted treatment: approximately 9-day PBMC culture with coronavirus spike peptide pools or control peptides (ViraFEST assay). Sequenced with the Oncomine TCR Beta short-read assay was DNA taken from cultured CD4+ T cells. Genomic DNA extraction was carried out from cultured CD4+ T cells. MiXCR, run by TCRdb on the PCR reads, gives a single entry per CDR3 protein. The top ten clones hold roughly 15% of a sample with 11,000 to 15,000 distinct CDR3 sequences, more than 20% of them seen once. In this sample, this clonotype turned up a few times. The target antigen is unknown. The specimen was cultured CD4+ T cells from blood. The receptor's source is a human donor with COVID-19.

CDR3 sequence (DNA): TGTGCCATCGGGGAGCCGAACACTGAAGCTTTCTTT. This gives the protein CAIGEPNTEAFF. V usage is TRBV10-3 and J usage is TRBJ1-1; D remains ambiguous. The CDR3 loop spans 12 amino acids. Germline loops: CDR1 ENHRY, CDR2 SYGVKD. V dropped 8 bases and J dropped 1 base, with 8 bases sitting between them.